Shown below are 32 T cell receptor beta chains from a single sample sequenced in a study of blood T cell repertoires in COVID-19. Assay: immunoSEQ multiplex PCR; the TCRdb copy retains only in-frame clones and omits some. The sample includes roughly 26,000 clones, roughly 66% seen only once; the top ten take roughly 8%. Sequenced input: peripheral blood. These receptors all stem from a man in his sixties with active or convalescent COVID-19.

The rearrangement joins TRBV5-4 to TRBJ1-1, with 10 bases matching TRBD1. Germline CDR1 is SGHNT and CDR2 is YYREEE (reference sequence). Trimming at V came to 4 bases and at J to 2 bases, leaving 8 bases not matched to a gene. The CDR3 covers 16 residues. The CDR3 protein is CASSPMTGGKNTEAFF. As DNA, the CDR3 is TGTGCCAGCAGCCCGATGACAGGGGGCAAAAACACTGAAGCTTTCTTT.

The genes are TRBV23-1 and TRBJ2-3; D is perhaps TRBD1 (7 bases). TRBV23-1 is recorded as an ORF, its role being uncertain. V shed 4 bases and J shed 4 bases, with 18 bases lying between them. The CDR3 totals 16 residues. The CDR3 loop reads CASSRLPQGGADTQYF. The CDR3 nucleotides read TGCGCCAGCAGTCGCCTACCCCAGGGGGGCGCAGATACGCAGTATTTT.

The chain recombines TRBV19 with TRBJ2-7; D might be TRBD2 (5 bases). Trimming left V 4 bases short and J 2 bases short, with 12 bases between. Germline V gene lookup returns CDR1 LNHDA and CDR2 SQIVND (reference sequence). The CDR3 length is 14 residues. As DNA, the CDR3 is TGTGCCAGTAGTAAGAGGGAATGGACCTACGAGCAGTACTTC. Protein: CASSKREWTYEQYF.

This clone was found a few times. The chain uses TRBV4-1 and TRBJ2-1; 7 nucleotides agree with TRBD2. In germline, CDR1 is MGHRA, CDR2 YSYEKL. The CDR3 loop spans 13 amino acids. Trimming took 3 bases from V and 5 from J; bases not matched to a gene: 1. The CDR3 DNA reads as TGCGCCAGCAGCCAGGCGGGGGACAATGAGCAGTTCTTC. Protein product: CASSQAGDNEQFF.

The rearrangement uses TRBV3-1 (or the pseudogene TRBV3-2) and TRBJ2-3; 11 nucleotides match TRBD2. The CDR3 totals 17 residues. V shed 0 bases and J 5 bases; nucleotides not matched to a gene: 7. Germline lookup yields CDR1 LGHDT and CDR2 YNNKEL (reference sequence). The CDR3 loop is CASSQDPGLAEKDTQYF. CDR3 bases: TGTGCCAGCAGCCAAGACCCGGGACTAGCGGAGAAAGATACGCAGTATTTT.

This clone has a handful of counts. The DNA for the CDR3 is TGTGCCAGCTCGCCTAGACCGAGCGATGGCTACACCTTC. Translating gives CASSPRPSDGYTF. The chain employs TRBV18 and TRBJ1-2; D unresolved. V lost 6 bases to trimming and J lost 6 bases, with 14 bases between them. The germline CDR1 and CDR2 sequences are KGHSH and LQKENI. This CDR3 has 13 amino acids.

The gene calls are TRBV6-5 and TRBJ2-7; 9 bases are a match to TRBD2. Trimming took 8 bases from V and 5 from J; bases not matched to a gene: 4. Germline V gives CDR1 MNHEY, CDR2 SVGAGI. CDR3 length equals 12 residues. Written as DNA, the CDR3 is TGTGCCAGCTGGGCGGGAGGGCACGAGCAGTACTTC. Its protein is CASWAGGHEQYF.

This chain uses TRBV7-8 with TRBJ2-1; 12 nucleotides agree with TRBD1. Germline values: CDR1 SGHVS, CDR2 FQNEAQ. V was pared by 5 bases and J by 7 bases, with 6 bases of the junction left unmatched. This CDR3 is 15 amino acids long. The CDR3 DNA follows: TGTGCCAGCAGCCGGGGACAGGGGGCAAGGAATGAGCAGTTCTTC. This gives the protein CASSRGQGARNEQFF. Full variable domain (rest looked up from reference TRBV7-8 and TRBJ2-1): GAGVSQSPRYKVAKRGQDVALRCDPISGHVSLFWYQQALGQGPEFLTYFQNEAQLDKSGLPSDRFFAERPEGSVSTLKIQRTQQEDSAVYLCASSRGQGARNEQFFGPGTRLTVL.

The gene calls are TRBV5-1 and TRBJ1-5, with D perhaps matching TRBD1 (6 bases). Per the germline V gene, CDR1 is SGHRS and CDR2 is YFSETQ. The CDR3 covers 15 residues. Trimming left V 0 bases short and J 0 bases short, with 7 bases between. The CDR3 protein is CASSLEGDSNQPQHF. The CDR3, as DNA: TGCGCCAGCAGCTTGGAGGGGGATAGCAATCAGCCCCAGCATTTT.

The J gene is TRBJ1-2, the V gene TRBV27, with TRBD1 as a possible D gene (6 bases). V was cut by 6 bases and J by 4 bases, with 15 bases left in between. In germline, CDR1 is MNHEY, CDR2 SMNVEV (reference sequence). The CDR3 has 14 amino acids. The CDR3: CASSLAGDAYGYTF. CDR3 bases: TGTGCCAGCAGCCTAGCAGGGGATGCCTATGGCTACACCTTC.

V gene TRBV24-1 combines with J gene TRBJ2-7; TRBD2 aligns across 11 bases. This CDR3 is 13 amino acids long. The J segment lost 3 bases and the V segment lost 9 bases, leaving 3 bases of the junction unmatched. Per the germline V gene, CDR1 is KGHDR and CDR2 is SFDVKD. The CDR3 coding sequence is TGTGCCACCGCGGGACTAGCGGTCTACGAGCAGTACTTC. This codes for CATAGLAVYEQYF.

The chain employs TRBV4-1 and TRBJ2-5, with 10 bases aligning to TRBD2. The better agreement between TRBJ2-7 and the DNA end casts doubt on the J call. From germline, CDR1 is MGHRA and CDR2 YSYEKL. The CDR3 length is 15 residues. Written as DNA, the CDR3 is TGCGCCAGCAGCCAAACTAGCGGGGTCACCTACGAGCAGTACTTC. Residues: CASSQTSGVTYEQYF.

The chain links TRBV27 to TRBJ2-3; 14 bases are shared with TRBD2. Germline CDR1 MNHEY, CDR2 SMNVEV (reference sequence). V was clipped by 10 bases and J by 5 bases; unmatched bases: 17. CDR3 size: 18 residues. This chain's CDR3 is CANTGWETTSGRGDTQYF. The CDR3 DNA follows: TGTGCCAATACTGGATGGGAGACGACTAGCGGGAGGGGAGATACGCAGTATTTT.

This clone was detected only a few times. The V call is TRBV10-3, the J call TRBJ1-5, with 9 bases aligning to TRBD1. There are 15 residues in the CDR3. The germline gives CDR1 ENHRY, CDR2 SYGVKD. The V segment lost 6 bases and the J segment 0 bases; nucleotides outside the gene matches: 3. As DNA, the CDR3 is TGTGCCATCAGGCCGGGACAGGGTAGCAATCAGCCCCAGCATTTT. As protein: CAIRPGQGSNQPQHF.

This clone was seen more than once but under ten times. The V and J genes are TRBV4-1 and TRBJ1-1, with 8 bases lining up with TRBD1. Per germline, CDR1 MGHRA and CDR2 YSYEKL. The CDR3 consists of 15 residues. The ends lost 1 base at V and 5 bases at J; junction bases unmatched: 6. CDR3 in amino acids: CASSQAATGVTEAFF. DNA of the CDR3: TGCGCCAGCAGCCAAGCAGCGACAGGGGTTACTGAAGCTTTCTTT.

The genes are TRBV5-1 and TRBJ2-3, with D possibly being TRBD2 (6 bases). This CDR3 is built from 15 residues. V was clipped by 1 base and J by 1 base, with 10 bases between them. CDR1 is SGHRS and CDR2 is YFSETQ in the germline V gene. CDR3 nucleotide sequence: TGCGCCAGCAGCTTGAGCGGGCCGGGCACAGATACGCAGTATTTT. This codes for CASSLSGPGTDTQYF. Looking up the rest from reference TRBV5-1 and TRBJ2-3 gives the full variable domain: KAGVTQTPRYLIKTRGQQVTLSCSPISGHRSVSWYQQTPGQGLQFLFEYFSETQRNKGNFPGRFSGRQFSNSRSEMNVSTLELGDSALYLCASSLSGPGTDTQYFGPGTRLTVL.

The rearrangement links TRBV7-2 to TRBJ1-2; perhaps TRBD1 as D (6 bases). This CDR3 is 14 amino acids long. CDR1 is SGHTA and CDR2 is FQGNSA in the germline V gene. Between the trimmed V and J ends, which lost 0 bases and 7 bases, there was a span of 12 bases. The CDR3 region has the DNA TGTGCCAGCAGCTTAGCCCCAGGGGTTGCTGGCTACACCTTC. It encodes CASSLAPGVAGYTF.

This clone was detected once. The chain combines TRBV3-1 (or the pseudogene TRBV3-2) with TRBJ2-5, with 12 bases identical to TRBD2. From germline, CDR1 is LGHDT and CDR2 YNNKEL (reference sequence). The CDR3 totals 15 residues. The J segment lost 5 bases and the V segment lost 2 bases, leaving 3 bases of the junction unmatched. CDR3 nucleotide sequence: TGTGCCAGCAGCCAAACTAGCGGGAGGCGGGAGACCCAGTACTTC. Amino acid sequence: CASSQTSGRRETQYF.

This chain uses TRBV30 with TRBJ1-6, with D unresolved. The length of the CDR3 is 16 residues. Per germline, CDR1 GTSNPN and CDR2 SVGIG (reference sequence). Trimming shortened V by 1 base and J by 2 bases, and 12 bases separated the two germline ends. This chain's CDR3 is CAWSGLSGAYNSPLHF. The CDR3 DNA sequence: TGTGCCTGGAGTGGACTGTCCGGGGCCTATAATTCACCCCTCCACTTT.

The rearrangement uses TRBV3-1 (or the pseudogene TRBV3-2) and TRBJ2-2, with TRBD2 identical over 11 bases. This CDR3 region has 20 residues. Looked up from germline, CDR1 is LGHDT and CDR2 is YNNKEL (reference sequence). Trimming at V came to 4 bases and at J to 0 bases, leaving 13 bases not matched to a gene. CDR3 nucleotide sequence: TGTGCCAGCAGCCTAAGACCCCTAGCGGGGGGCTCTTCGAACACCGGGGAGCTGTTTTTT. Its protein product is CASSLRPLAGGSSNTGELFF.

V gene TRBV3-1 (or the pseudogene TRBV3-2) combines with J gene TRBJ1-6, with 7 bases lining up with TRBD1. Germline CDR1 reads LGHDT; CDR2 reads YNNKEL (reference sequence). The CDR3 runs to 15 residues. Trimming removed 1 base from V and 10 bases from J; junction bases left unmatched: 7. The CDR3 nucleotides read TGTGCCAGCAGCCAAGGCCCAGGGGGAGAGTCACCCCTCCACTTT. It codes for CASSQGPGGESPLHF.

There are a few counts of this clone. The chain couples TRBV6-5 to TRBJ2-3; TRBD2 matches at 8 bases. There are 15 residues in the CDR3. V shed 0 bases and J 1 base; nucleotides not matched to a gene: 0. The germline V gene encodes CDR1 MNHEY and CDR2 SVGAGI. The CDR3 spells CASSYSREGTDTQYF. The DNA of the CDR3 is TGTGCCAGCAGTTACTCGCGGGAGGGCACAGATACGCAGTATTTT.

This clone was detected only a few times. CDR3 protein: CASSVLATDGELFF. As DNA, the CDR3 is TGTGCCAGCAGCGTATTAGCAACGGACGGGGAGCTGTTTTTT. This chain links TRBV9 with TRBJ2-2; no definite D call. The V end was cut by 1 base, the J end by 7 bases, with 11 bases between. The CDR3 length is 14 residues. CDR1 is SGDLS and CDR2 is YYNGEE in the germline V gene. The full variable domain, completed using reference TRBV9 and TRBJ2-2, is DSGVTQTPKHLITATGQRVTLRCSPRSGDLSVYWYQQSLDQGLQFLIQYYNGEERAKGNILERFSAQQFPDLHSELNLSSLELGDSALYFCASSVLATDGELFFGEGSRLTVL.

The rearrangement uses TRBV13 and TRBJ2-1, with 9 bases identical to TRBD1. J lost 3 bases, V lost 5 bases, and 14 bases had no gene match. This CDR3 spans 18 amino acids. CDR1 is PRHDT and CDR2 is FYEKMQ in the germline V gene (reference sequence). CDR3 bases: TGTGCCAGCAGCCCCGACAGGGGGATCTCTACTATCTACAATGAGCAGTTCTTC. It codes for CASSPDRGISTIYNEQFF.

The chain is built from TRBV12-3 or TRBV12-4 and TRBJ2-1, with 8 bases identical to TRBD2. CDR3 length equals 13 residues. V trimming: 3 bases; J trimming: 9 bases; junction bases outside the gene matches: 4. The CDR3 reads CASSFGLATEQFF. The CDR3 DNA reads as TGTGCCAGCAGTTTCGGACTAGCAACTGAGCAGTTCTTC.

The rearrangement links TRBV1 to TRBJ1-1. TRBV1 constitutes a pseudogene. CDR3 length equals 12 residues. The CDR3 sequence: CTSSQSDTEAFF. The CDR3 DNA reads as TGCACCAGCAGCCAATCTGACACTGAAGCTTTCTTT.

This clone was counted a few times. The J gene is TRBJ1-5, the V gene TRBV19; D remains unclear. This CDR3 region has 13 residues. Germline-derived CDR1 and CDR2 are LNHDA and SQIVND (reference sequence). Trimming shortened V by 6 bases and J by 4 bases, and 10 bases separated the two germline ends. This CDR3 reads CASSMGRNQPQHF. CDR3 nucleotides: TGTGCCAGTAGCATGGGGAGAAATCAGCCCCAGCATTTT.

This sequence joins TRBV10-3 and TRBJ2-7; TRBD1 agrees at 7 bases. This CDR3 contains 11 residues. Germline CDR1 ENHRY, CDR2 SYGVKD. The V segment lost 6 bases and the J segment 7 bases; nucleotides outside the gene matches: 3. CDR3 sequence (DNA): TGTGCCATCAGCGCAGGGGGAGAGCAGTACTTC. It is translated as CAISAGGEQYF.

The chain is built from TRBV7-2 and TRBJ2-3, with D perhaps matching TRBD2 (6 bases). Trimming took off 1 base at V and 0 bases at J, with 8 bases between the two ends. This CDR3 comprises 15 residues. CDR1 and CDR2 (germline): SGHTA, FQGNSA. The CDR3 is CASSLGRGSTDTQYF. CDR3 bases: TGTGCCAGCAGCTTAGGTCGGGGGAGCACAGATACGCAGTATTTT.

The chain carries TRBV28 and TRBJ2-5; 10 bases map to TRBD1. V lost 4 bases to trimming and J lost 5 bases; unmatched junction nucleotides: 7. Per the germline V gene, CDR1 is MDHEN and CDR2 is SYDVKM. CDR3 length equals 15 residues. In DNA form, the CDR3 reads TGTGCCAGCAGTTCGGCGGGACAGGGGAAGGAGACCCAGTACTTC. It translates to CASSSAGQGKETQYF.

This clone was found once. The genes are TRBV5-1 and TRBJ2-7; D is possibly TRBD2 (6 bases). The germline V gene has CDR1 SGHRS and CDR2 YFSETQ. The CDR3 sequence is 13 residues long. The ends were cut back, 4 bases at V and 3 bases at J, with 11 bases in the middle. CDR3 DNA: TGCGCCAGCAGCCCCCGGGGGAACTACGAGCAGTACTTC. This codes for CASSPRGNYEQYF.

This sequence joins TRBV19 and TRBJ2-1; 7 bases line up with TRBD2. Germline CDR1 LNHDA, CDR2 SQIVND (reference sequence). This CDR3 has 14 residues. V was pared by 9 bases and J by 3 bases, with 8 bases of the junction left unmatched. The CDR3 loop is CASGGSSGYNEQFF. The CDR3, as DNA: TGTGCCAGCGGCGGGTCTAGCGGCTACAATGAGCAGTTCTTC.